These 20 T cell receptor beta chains originate from one sample sequenced in a study of Ad26.COV2.S vaccination and SARS-CoV-2 variants. The treatment denotes: around 19 received Ad26.COV2.S at low or high dose, single or two shots; 5 received placebo; per-sample allocation not given. All samples were drawn on day 63, counting from the first vaccine or placebo injection. Here immunoSEQ multiplex PCR was the method, and the copy in TCRdb shows in-frame clones only, minus some. The sample lists over 400,000 clones, 89% seen once, with over 2.5% in the top ten. Source: peripheral blood, taken in a trial of Ad26.COV2.S vaccine versus placebo. These receptors were taken from a person aged 18 to 65 who received the Ad26.COV2.S COVID-19 vaccine or a placebo.

This clone was counted a single time. The V and J genes are TRBV15 and TRBJ1-4, with D unresolved. Germline loops: CDR1 LNHNV, CDR2 YYDKDF (reference sequence). The V gene lost 1 base and the J gene lost 8 bases, with 11 bases spanning the gap. The CDR3 sequence is 14 residues long. The CDR3 is CATSRVGIREKLFF. DNA for the CDR3: TGTGCCACCAGCAGAGTAGGGATAAGGGAAAAACTGTTTTTT.

The chain has TRBV29-1 and TRBJ1-1; D is unresolved. This CDR3 spans 13 amino acids. Germline CDR1 SQVTM, CDR2 ANQGSEA. V was clipped by 5 bases and J by 0 bases, with 10 bases between them. The CDR3 protein is CSVYRDLNTEAFF. The CDR3 DNA is TGCAGCGTTTATCGAGACCTGAACACTGAAGCTTTCTTT.

This sequence joins TRBV7-2 and TRBJ1-6, with 10 bases aligning to TRBD1. V trimming: 4 bases; J trimming: 10 bases; junction bases outside the gene matches: 1. The CDR3 sequence is 13 residues long. Germline CDR1 reads SGHTA; CDR2 reads FQGNSA. In nucleotides, the CDR3 is TGTGCCAGCAGCTGGGACAGGGGCTCACCCCTCCACTTT. The encoded protein is CASSWDRGSPLHF. The variable domain in full, with the rest retrieved from reference TRBV7-2 and TRBJ1-6, is GAGVSQSPSNKVTEKGKDVELRCDPISGHTALYWYRQSLGQGLEFLIYFQGNSAPDKSGLPSDRFSAERTGGSVSTLTIQRTQQEDSAVYLCASSWDRGSPLHFGNGTRLTVT.

This sequence joins TRBV10-3 and TRBJ1-1; 7 nucleotides line up with TRBD1. V gave up 7 bases and J gave up 7 bases; unmatched junction bases: 12. The CDR3 runs 14 residues. CDR1 is ENHRY and CDR2 is SYGVKD in the germline V gene. The CDR3 DNA reads as TGTGCCATCAACCCGGGACAGCAACAAGGTGAAGCTTTCTTT. Translated, it gives CAINPGQQQGEAFF.

This clone showed up just once. The chain joins TRBV4-1 to TRBJ2-7, with a tentative D call TRBD1 (6 bases). This CDR3 is 14 amino acids long. V lost 4 bases to trimming and J lost 1 base, with 11 bases between them. Germline lookup yields CDR1 MGHRA and CDR2 YSYEKL. The CDR3 sequence: CASSREQGSYEQYF. DNA for the CDR3: TGCGCCAGCAGCCGGGAACAGGGTTCCTACGAGCAGTACTTC.

This clone occurred once. In DNA, the CDR3 is TGCGCCAGCAGCTTGATGGGGCAGTTAATCTACAATGAGCAGTTCTTC. This translates into CASSLMGQLIYNEQFF. The chain links TRBV5-1 to TRBJ2-1; D may be TRBD1 (5 bases). The CDR3 covers 16 residues. CDR1 is SGHRS, CDR2 YFSETQ, per germline. The ends were cut back, 1 base at V and 3 bases at J, with 14 bases in the middle. Supplemented by reference TRBV5-1 and TRBJ2-1, the full variable domain reads KAGVTQTPRYLIKTRGQQVTLSCSPISGHRSVSWYQQTPGQGLQFLFEYFSETQRNKGNFPGRFSGRQFSNSRSEMNVSTLELGDSALYLCASSLMGQLIYNEQFFGPGTRLTVL.

This clone appeared a single time. The V gene is TRBV6-5, the J gene TRBJ2-7; TRBD1 matches 8 bases. Germline CDR1 and CDR2: MNHEY and SVGAGI. The CDR3 has 14 amino acids. J lost 5 bases, V lost 5 bases, and 8 bases had no gene match. As DNA, the CDR3 is TGTGCCAGCAGTAAGGACAGGGTAAACGACGAGCAGTACGTC. This gives the protein CASSKDRVNDEQYV.

This chain joins TRBV2 and TRBJ2-1, with D unresolved. CDR3 size: 12 residues. Trimming cost V 4 bases and J 3 bases, with 4 bases left between them. Germline loops: CDR1 SNHLY, CDR2 FYNNEI. CDR3 nucleotide sequence: TGTGCCAGCAGTGCTTACTACAATGAGCAGTTCTTC. Translating gives CASSAYYNEQFF.

V and J are TRBV9 and TRBJ2-1; 7 bases are shared with TRBD2. Trimming removed 1 base from V and 3 bases from J; junction bases left unmatched: 4. The germline CDR1 and CDR2 sequences are SGDLS and YYNGEE. This CDR3 is 15 amino acids long. The CDR3 DNA sequence: TGTGCCAGCAGCGTACTTGGCGGGAGCTACAATGAGCAGTTCTTC. Its translation is CASSVLGGSYNEQFF.

The V gene is TRBV5-1, the J gene TRBJ2-3, with TRBD2 matching over 9 bases. V was pared by 0 bases and J by 3 bases, with 2 bases of the junction left unmatched. Per germline, CDR1 SGHRS and CDR2 YFSETQ. The CDR3 length is 15 residues. The CDR3 here is CASSLGLAETDTQYF. In DNA, the CDR3 is TGCGCCAGCAGCTTGGGACTAGCGGAGACAGATACGCAGTATTTT.

Comment on this clone: This CDR3 is also generated by other DNA sequences in the sample. V is TRBV5-1 and J is TRBJ2-5, with D possibly called TRBD1 or TRBD2 (7 bases each). With 4 bases removed from V and 5 bases from J, the gap between germline ends came to 15 bases. Germline CDR1 SGHRS, CDR2 YFSETQ. This CDR3 has 14 amino acids. CDR3 protein: CASSPQGRGETQYF. The DNA of the CDR3 is TGCGCCAGCAGCCCACAGGGGAGGGGGGAGACCCAGTACTTC.

Only one count was recorded for this clone. The chain combines TRBV5-1 with TRBJ1-4, with TRBD1 as a possible D gene (5 bases). The CDR3 has 13 residues. CDR1 and CDR2 from the germline V gene are SGHRS and YFSETQ. The V end lost 0 bases, the J end lost 8 bases, and 8 bases lay between the germline ends. The CDR3 DNA reads as TGCGCCAGCAGCTTGGCAGGGTACGAAAAACTGTTTTTT. It translates to CASSLAGYEKLFF.

The rearrangement links TRBV7-2 to TRBJ2-5; TRBD2 matches at 7 bases. The germline gives CDR1 SGHTA, CDR2 FQGNSA. The CDR3 extends over 15 amino acids. Trimming took 4 bases from V and 5 from J; bases not matched to a gene: 10. CDR3 sequence reads: CASSSRAWEGETQYF. DNA for the CDR3: TGTGCCAGCAGCTCCCGAGCGTGGGAGGGGGAGACCCAGTACTTC.

The chain employs TRBV7-6 and TRBJ1-1; 8 nucleotides align to TRBD1. Per germline, CDR1 SGHVS and CDR2 FNYEAQ. The V segment lost 5 bases and the J segment 4 bases; nucleotides outside the gene matches: 6. CDR3 length equals 14 residues. This chain's CDR3 is CASSATGGVTEAFF. The CDR3 nucleotides are TGTGCCAGCAGCGCTACAGGGGGAGTCACTGAAGCTTTCTTT.

The chain joins TRBV4-3 to TRBJ2-7, with D unresolved. V dropped 0 bases and J dropped 2 bases, with 14 bases sitting between them. The CDR3 runs to 16 residues. CDR1 is LGHNA, CDR2 YSLEER, per germline. The CDR3 is CASSQDDAATTYEQYF. The CDR3 DNA follows: TGCGCCAGCAGCCAAGATGACGCAGCGACAACCTACGAGCAGTACTTC.

The genes are TRBV23-1 and TRBJ1-1; D uncertain. TRBV23-1 carries the ORF label, with uncertain function. V shed 0 bases and J shed 3 bases, with 14 bases lying between them. The length of the CDR3 is 16 residues. The CDR3 reads CASSQSRVSRDTEAFF. DNA for the CDR3: TGCGCCAGCAGTCAATCGAGGGTCTCGAGGGACACTGAAGCTTTCTTT.

V and J are TRBV7-8 and TRBJ1-2; D may be TRBD1 (6 bases). This CDR3 is 12 amino acids long. Deletions cut 3 bases from V and 7 bases from J, with 9 bases between. Germline assignment: CDR1 SGHVS and CDR2 FQNEAQ. This chain's CDR3 is CASSFTGSGYTF. The CDR3 nucleotides are TGTGCCAGCAGCTTTACAGGGTCTGGCTACACCTTC.

The rearrangement uses TRBV6-1 and TRBJ1-1; 10 bases align to TRBD1. The CDR3 length is 16 residues. V shed 5 bases, J shed 3 bases, and the junction held 9 bases outside the gene matches. The germline gives CDR1 MNHNS, CDR2 SASEGT. This CDR3 reads CASSQVTGGRDTEAFF. CDR3 DNA: TGTGCCAGCAGTCAAGTGACAGGGGGCCGCGACACTGAAGCTTTCTTT.

The chain carries TRBV4-1 and TRBJ2-1, with D uncertain. V gave up 1 base and J gave up 3 bases, with 19 bases separating them. This CDR3 comprises 18 residues. Germline loops: CDR1 MGHRA, CDR2 YSYEKL. CDR3 DNA sequence: TGCGCCAGCAGCCAAGGAGAGGCAGTAACTGTGCTCTACAATGAGCAGTTCTTC. This codes for CASSQGEAVTVLYNEQFF.

The genes are TRBV11-3 and TRBJ2-3; D unresolved. Germline-derived CDR1 and CDR2 are SGHNT and YENEEA. V lost 5 bases, J lost 4 bases, and 4 bases lay in between. The CDR3 totals 11 residues. The CDR3: CASSTSDTQYF. The DNA of the CDR3 is TGTGCCAGCAGCACGTCAGATACGCAGTATTTT.